The 12 T cell receptor beta chains given below trace back to one sample, sequenced in a study of CD8+ T cells in alopecia areata. The treatment was: oral pan-JAK inhibitor, 5-10 mg twice daily. Sequencing used cDNA as its template, made by extracting RNA and reverse transcribing it. Sequencing used immunoSEQ multiplex PCR; TCRdb keeps in-frame clones, though not all of them. This sample carries 150,000 to 200,000 clones, around 58% of them seen once, and the ten largest clones take about a sixth. The material sequenced was CD4+ T cells sorted from blood, taken at approximately week 61, from a patient treated with tofacitinib. Receptor source: a human donor with alopecia areata.

The chain has TRBV6-5 and TRBJ2-3, with D possibly TRBD2 on 6 matching bases. Germline loops: CDR1 MNHEY, CDR2 SVGAGI. Trimming shortened V by 6 bases and J by 2 bases, and 12 bases separated the two germline ends. CDR3 size: 14 residues. In nucleotides, the CDR3 is TGTGCCAGCAGGAGACTAGGGGCCACAGATACGCAGTATTTT. The encoded protein is CASRRLGATDTQYF.

This clone was seen only a few times. The chain recombines TRBV30 with TRBJ2-2; the D is unclear. CDR1 and CDR2 (germline): GTSNPN, SVGIG (reference sequence). Trimming took off 1 base at V and 1 base at J, with 4 bases between the two ends. The CDR3 has 13 amino acids. CDR3 residues: CAWSEGNTGELFF. In nucleotides, the CDR3 is TGTGCCTGGAGTGAAGGGAACACCGGGGAGCTGTTTTTT.

This clone was seen a few times. The V and J genes are TRBV2 and TRBJ1-1; D is undetermined. Germline V gene data show CDR1 as SNHLY and CDR2 as FYNNEI. This CDR3 comprises 11 residues. Trimming took off 3 bases at V and 7 bases at J, with 6 bases between the two ends. The CDR3 region is CASSETDEAFF. CDR3 DNA sequence: TGTGCCAGCAGTGAGACGGATGAAGCTTTCTTT.

This clone showed up just a few times. J is TRBJ2-6 and V is TRBV4-1; TRBD1 matches 10 bases. Germline CDR1 reads MGHRA; CDR2 reads YSYEKL. The V and J ends lost 0 bases and 3 bases, in that order; junction bases with no gene match: 8. The CDR3 runs to 19 residues. The CDR3 loop is CASSQDRDRGNDGANVLTF. In DNA, the CDR3 is TGCGCCAGCAGCCAAGATCGGGACAGGGGTAATGATGGGGCCAACGTCCTGACTTTC.

J is TRBJ2-3 and V is TRBV5-1; 8 nucleotides line up with TRBD1. The V segment lost 2 bases and the J segment 4 bases; nucleotides outside the gene matches: 6. The length of the CDR3 is 15 residues. Looked up from germline, CDR1 is SGHRS and CDR2 is YFSETQ. In DNA form, the CDR3 reads TGCGCCAGCAGCTTTGCGGGGACAGGAGCAGATACGCAGTATTTT. Translation gives CASSFAGTGADTQYF.

This chain uses TRBV30 with TRBJ1-5, with 7 bases matching TRBD1. This CDR3 region has 13 residues. The J segment lost 9 bases and the V segment lost 4 bases, leaving 9 bases of the junction unmatched. Germline values: CDR1 GTSNPN, CDR2 SVGIG (reference sequence). The DNA for the CDR3 is TGTGCCTGGAAGAACAGGGGAACGGGGCCCCAGCATTTT. Protein product: CAWKNRGTGPQHF.

In its sample, this clone was seen a few times. The CDR3 loop reads CASSLGRTGTGQETQYF. CDR3 nucleotide sequence: TGTGCCAGCAGCCTGGGACGAACGGGGACAGGTCAAGAGACCCAGTACTTC. J is TRBJ2-5 and V is TRBV7-3; 8 positions agree with TRBD1. Germline trimming cut 5 bases from V and 2 bases from J; bases unmatched to any gene: 13. The CDR3 contains 17 residues. Germline V CDR1 and CDR2: SGHTA, FQGTGA.

The chain couples TRBV5-1 to TRBJ2-3; D is undetermined. Trimming pared 4 bases from V and 4 bases from J, leaving 10 bases between. The CDR3 extends over 13 amino acids. Per germline, CDR1 SGHRS and CDR2 YFSETQ. The DNA of the CDR3 is TGCGCCAGCAGCCCCTTTCTCCCAGATACGCAGTATTTT. Residues: CASSPFLPDTQYF. Based on the CDR3 plus reference TRBV5-1 and TRBJ2-3, the full variable domain is KAGVTQTPRYLIKTRGQQVTLSCSPISGHRSVSWYQQTPGQGLQFLFEYFSETQRNKGNFPGRFSGRQFSNSRSEMNVSTLELGDSALYLCASSPFLPDTQYFGPGTRLTVL.

The chain carries TRBV19 and TRBJ2-5, with 8 positions matching TRBD1. V was pared by 3 bases and J by 5 bases, with 11 bases of the junction left unmatched. Germline-derived CDR1 and CDR2 are LNHDA and SQIVND (reference sequence). The CDR3 is 16 residues long. In DNA, the CDR3 is TGTGCCAGTAGTATTGCTGGACAGGGTAATGGGGAGACCCAGTACTTC. This encodes CASSIAGQGNGETQYF. Drawing the rest from reference TRBV19 and TRBJ2-5, the complete variable domain is DGGITQSPKYLFRKEGQNVTLSCEQNLNHDAMYWYRQDPGQGLRLIYYSQIVNDFQKGDIAEGYSVSREKKESFPLTVTSAQKNPTAFYLCASSIAGQGNGETQYFGPGTRLLVL.

This rearrangement joins TRBV5-1 to TRBJ2-3; 12 nucleotides agree with TRBD2. Germline CDR1 and CDR2: SGHRS and YFSETQ. The CDR3 runs 15 residues. V lost 4 bases and J lost 4; bases outside the gene matches: 4. DNA for the CDR3: TGCGCCAGCAGCACCCGACTAGCGGGGGCAGATACGCAGTATTTT. Protein product: CASSTRLAGADTQYF.

This clone was picked up a small number of times. V usage is TRBV7-9 and J usage is TRBJ2-1; D is uncertain. The length of the CDR3 is 12 residues. V was clipped by 3 bases and J by 7 bases, with 7 bases between them. Germline values: CDR1 SEHNR, CDR2 FQNEAQ (reference sequence). The CDR3 sequence is CASSFQENEQFF. CDR3 DNA: TGTGCCAGCAGCTTTCAGGAGAATGAGCAGTTCTTC.

The chain combines TRBV19 with TRBJ2-5; D perhaps matches TRBD2 (5 bases). Germline CDR1 reads LNHDA; CDR2 reads SQIVND (reference sequence). The CDR3 loop spans 15 amino acids. V lost 4 bases and J lost 9, with 21 bases in between. The CDR3 coding sequence is TGTGCCAGTAGTAGGCAGGACGCGACCTCGAGGGCCCAGTACTTC. This translates into CASSRQDATSRAQYF.